These 11 T cell receptor beta chains share one sample of origin, sequenced in a study of post-analysis software for immune sequencing data. Included in the TCR beta cDNA libraries were unique molecular identifiers. TCRdb independently ran MiXCR on the PCR reads; one entry per CDR3 protein. Among about 180,000 distinct CDR3 sequences, approximately 30% were seen once, and the ten largest hold 1.5%. Findings of the study overall: Included in a set of five TRBV segments more frequent in patients than controls were TRBV5-6, TRBV5-1 and TRBV20-1.

What these receptors recognize is not known. The sequenced sample was blood. Source of these receptors: a girl aged 10 to 17 with multiple sclerosis.

To note about this clonotype: Given a much more abundant clone one base away, this may be a read error. The CDR3 sequence is CACSKGTSGLYEQYF. The DNA of the CDR3 is TGTGCCTGCTCAAAAGGGACTAGCGGTCTTTACGAGCAGTACTTC. This sequence joins TRBV6-5 and TRBJ2-7; 11 nucleotides line up with TRBD2. CDR1 is MNHEY and CDR2 is SVGAGI in the germline V gene. J gave up 4 bases and V 11 bases, and 13 bases lay outside the gene matches. The CDR3 contains 15 residues.

Only a few counts were recorded for this clonotype. The J gene is TRBJ1-2, the V gene TRBV28, with D unresolved. Deletions cut 6 bases from V and 0 bases from J, with 5 bases between. CDR1 is MDHEN, CDR2 SYDVKM, per germline. The length of the CDR3 is 12 residues. The CDR3 bases are TGTGCCAGCAGCCCAGCTAACTATGGCTACACCTTC. Translated: CASSPANYGYTF.

The CDR3 loop reads CASTAGGRGTYNEQFF. The CDR3 region has the DNA TGCGCCAGCACAGCGGGAGGTCGGGGCACCTACAATGAGCAGTTCTTC. The V gene is TRBV5-1, the J gene TRBJ2-1; 9 positions match TRBD2. The CDR3 contains 16 residues. After removal of 6 bases from V and 2 bases from J, the junction contained 9 bases not matched to a gene. Germline CDR1 and CDR2: SGHRS and YFSETQ.

The rearrangement links TRBV19 to TRBJ1-5, with unresolved D. This CDR3 spans 16 amino acids. CDR1 LNHDA and CDR2 SQIVND come from the germline V gene (reference sequence). Trimming removed 0 bases from V and 4 bases from J, with 13 bases in between. The CDR3 sequence is CASSIDQGSRNQPQHF. DNA of the CDR3: TGTGCCAGTAGTATAGATCAAGGCAGTCGGAATCAGCCCCAGCATTTT.

V and J are TRBV12-3 or TRBV12-4 and TRBJ2-5; 9 positions agree with TRBD2. The CDR3 is 15 amino acids. The J segment lost 11 bases and the V segment lost 6 bases, leaving 16 bases of the junction unmatched. CDR3 amino acids: CASSLSGRTNNEQYF. DNA of the CDR3: TGTGCCAGCAGCCTCAGCGGGAGGACGAACAATGAGCAGTACTTC.

This clonotype was seen many times. This sequence joins TRBV6-5 and TRBJ1-2, with TRBD1 as a possible D gene (5 bases). This CDR3 spans 13 amino acids. Germline V lookup: CDR1 MNHEY, CDR2 SVGAGI. V was trimmed by 4 bases and J by 4 bases, leaving 10 bases between them. The CDR3 spells CASSSDSFYGYTF. DNA of the CDR3: TGTGCCAGCAGTTCCGACAGTTTCTATGGCTACACCTTC.

CDR3 coding DNA: TGTGCCAGCTCACCAGGGACCCAGGCGCAATTTGAGCAGTTCTTC. Translated, it gives CASSPGTQAQFEQFF. The chain is built from TRBV18 and TRBJ2-1; the D call may be TRBD1 or TRBD2 (5 bases each). Germline V gene lookup returns CDR1 KGHSH and CDR2 LQKENI. The CDR3 is 15 amino acids. V lost 2 bases and J 9 bases, leaving 17 bases between the germline ends.

This clonotype occurred a few times. The chain is built from TRBV5-1 and TRBJ2-1, with a possible D match to TRBD2 (6 bases). Trimming cost V 3 bases and J 5 bases, with 12 bases left between them. The CDR3 runs to 14 residues. Per the germline V gene, CDR1 is SGHRS and CDR2 is YFSETQ. The CDR3 spells CASSSWDFDNEQFF. DNA of the CDR3: TGCGCCAGCAGCTCCTGGGACTTTGACAATGAGCAGTTCTTC.

About this clonotype: This may stem from a read error, because a much larger clone lies one nucleotide away. The V gene is TRBV20-1, the J gene TRBJ2-3; 13 positions agree with TRBD2. CDR3 length: 15 residues. Germline V CDR1 and CDR2: DFQATT, SNEGSKA (reference sequence). The CDR3 sequence is CSARGTSGMTDTRYF. In DNA form, the CDR3 reads TGCAGTGCTAGGGGGACTAGCGGGATGACAGATACGCGGTATTTT.

This clonotype has at least ten counts. The rearrangement links TRBV20-1 to TRBJ2-3, with 8 bases aligning to TRBD1. The V and J ends lost 2 bases and 3 bases, in that order; junction bases with no gene match: 7. CDR3 length: 15 residues. Germline CDR1 is DFQATT and CDR2 is SNEGSKA (reference sequence). CDR3 loop: CSARPSDRATDTQYF. The CDR3 DNA reads as TGCAGTGCTAGACCCTCGGACAGGGCAACAGATACGCAGTATTTT.

For this clonotype: One end of the junction is discordant with germline, which a read error may explain. CDR3 bases: TGTTCCAGCAGCCCCTCCTGGGAGCAGTTCTTC. Translating it yields CSSSPSWEQFF. The chain joins TRBV7-9 to TRBJ2-1; no reliable D call. The CDR3 is 11 amino acids. Per the germline V gene, CDR1 is SEHNR and CDR2 is FQNEAQ (reference sequence).